This T cell receptor (beta chain) derives from a study of identical twins. Study results and limitations: Fewer insertions characterized abundant cord blood beta clonotypes, whereas memory repertoires showed none. Invariant MAIT and iNKT cells are populations that could partly confound zero-insertion analyses.

This CDR3 region has 14 residues. Trimming removed 5 bases from V and 1 base from J; junction bases left unmatched: 4. CDR1 is SGHTA, CDR2 FQGTGA, per germline. To note about this clonotype: Its antigen is currently unknown.

TCRdb redid the calling of the 5' RACE reads with MiXCR, one entry per CDR3 protein. Among about 530,000 distinct CDR3 sequences listed, under 25% were seen once. The data also belong to a second study, concerning yellow fever vaccine responses in identical twins. Turning to that study: A vaccine T cell response that seemed partly convergent and partly personalized was reported in twins.

Input material: CD4+ T cells sorted from blood. The rearrangement links TRBV7-3 to TRBJ1-1; TRBD1 aligns across 7 bases. This TCR derives from a young woman in good health. CDR3 protein: CASSKGQPNTEAFF. As DNA, the CDR3 is TGTGCCAGCAGCAAGGGACAGCCGAACACTGAAGCTTTCTTT. The full variable domain, rest sourced from reference TRBV7-3 and TRBJ1-1, is GAGVSQTPSNKVTEKGKYVELRCDPISGHTALYWYRQSLGQGPEFLIYFQGTGAADDSGLPNDRFFAVRPEGSVSTLKIQRTERGDSAVYLCASSKGQPNTEAFFGQGTRLTVV.